The present T cell receptor beta chain was sequenced within a study of CXCR3-negative and CXCR3-positive naive CD8 T cells. Naive cells were sorted as CD45RO-, CCR7+, CD27+ and CD95-. Overall study findings and caveats: Naive cells used TRBV-TRBJ genes in much the same way whether CXCR3-negative or CXCR3-positive; memory cells did not. Cryopreservation partially decreased CXCR3 expression, and most assays used fresh PBMCs.

Libraries of TRB cDNA were made by 5' RACE and carried UMIs. TCRdb reworked the 5' RACE reads into one entry per CDR3 protein, no DNA. The sample includes approximately 47,000 distinct CDR3 sequences. The CDR3 covers 23 residues. A remark on this clonotype: Its antigen is undetermined.

This chain uses TRBV12-3 or TRBV12-4 with TRBJ2-1; TCRdb names TRBD2, which stays unverified in the absence of DNA. This receptor was identified in a human donor in good health. Some clones in this sample may be carry-over from other donors' samples. The sequenced sample was naive CXCR3- CD8+ T cells from blood. Subset indicated: CD45RO-CCR7+CD27+CD95- naive CD8+ T cells lacking CXCR3 (TNR3-). The CDR3 sequence: CASSRRDIRPGLAGGGLYNEQFF.